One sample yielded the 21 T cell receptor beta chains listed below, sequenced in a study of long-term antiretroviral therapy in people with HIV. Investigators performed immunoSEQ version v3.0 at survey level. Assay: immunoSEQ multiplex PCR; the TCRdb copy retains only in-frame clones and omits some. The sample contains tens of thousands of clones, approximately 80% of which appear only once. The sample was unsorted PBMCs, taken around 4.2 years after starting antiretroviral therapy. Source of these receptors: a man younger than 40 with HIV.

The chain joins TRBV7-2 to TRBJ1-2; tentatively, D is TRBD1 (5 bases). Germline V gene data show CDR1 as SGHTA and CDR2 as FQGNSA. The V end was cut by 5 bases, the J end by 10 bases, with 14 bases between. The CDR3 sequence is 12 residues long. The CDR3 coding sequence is TGTGCCAGCAGCCCGGGGGGGGTTGACTACACCTTC. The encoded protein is CASSPGGVDYTF.

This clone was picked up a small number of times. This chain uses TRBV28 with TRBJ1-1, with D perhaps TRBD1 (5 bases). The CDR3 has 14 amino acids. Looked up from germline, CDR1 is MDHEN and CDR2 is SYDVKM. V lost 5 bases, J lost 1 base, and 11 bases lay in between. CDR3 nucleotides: TGTGCCAGCAGTCCCCAGGGAGGGAACACTGAAGCTTTCTTT. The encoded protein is CASSPQGGNTEAFF.

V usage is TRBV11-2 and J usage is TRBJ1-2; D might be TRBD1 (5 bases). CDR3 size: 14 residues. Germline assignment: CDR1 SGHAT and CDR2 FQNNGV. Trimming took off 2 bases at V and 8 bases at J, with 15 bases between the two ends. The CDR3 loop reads CASSLYRRAYGYTF. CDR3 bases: TGTGCCAGCAGCTTATACAGGAGGGCGTACGGCTACACCTTC.

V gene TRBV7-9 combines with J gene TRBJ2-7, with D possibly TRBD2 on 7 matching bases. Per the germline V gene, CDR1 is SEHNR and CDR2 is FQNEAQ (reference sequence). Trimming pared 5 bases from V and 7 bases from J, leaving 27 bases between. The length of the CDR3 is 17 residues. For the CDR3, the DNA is TGTGCCAGCAGCCCCCAGTCCCACGAGGGGGGGCCAAGAGAGCAGTACTTC. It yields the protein CASSPQSHEGGPREQYF.

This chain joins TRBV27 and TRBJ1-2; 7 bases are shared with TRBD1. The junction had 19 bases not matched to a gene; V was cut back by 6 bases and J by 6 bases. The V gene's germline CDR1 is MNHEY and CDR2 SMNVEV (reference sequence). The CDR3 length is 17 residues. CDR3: CASSRFGGRSDRDGYTF. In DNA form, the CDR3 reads TGTGCCAGCAGCCGATTCGGGGGAAGGAGTGACAGGGATGGCTACACCTTC.

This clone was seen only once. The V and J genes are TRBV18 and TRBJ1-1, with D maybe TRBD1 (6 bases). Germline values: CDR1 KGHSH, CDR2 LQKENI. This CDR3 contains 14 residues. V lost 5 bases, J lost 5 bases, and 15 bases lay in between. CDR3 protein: CASSIGGVGTEAFF. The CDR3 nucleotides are TGTGCCAGCTCAATAGGGGGAGTAGGGACTGAAGCTTTCTTT.

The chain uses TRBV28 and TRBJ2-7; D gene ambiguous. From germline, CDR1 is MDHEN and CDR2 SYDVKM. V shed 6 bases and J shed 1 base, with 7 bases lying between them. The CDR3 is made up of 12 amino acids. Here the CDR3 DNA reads TGTGCCAGCAGCCTGACTTCCTACGAGCAGTACTTC. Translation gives CASSLTSYEQYF.

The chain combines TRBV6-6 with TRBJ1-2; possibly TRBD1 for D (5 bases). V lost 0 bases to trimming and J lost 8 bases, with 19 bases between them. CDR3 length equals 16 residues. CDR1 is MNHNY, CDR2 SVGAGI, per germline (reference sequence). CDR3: CASSYSSGLGLHGYTF. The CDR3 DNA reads TGTGCCAGCAGTTACTCCTCGGGGCTCGGCTTGCACGGCTACACCTTC.

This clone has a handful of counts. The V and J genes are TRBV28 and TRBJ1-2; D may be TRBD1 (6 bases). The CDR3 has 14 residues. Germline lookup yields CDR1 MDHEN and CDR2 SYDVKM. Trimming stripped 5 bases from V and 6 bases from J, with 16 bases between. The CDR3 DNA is TGTGCCAGCAGTCTACAGGGACGTAGGGATGGCTACACCTTC. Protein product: CASSLQGRRDGYTF.

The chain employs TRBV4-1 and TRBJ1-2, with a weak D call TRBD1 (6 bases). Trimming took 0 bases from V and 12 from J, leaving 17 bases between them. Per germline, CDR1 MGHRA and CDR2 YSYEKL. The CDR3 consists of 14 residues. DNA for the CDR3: TGCGCCAGCAGCCAAGAGCGGGCACAGGGAACCAACACCTTC. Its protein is CASSQERAQGTNTF.

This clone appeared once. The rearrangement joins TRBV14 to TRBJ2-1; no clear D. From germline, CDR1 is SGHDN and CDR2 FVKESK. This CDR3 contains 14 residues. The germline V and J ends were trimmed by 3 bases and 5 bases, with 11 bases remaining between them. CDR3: CASSHFLDNNEQFF. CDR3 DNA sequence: TGTGCCAGCAGCCACTTCCTCGACAACAATGAGCAGTTCTTC.

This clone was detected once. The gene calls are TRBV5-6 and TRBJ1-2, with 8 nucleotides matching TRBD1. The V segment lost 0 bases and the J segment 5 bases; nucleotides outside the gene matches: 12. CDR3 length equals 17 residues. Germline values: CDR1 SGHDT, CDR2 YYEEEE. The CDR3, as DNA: TGTGCCAGCAGCTTGGGGGGACAGGATGATCCTAGGTATGGCTACACCTTC. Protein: CASSLGGQDDPRYGYTF.

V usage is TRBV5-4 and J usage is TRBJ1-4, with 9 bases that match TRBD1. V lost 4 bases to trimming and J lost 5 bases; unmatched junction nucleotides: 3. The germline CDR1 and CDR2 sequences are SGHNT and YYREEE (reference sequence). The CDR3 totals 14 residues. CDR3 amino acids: CASSGGQGNEKLFF. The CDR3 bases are TGTGCCAGCAGCGGGGGACAGGGCAATGAAAAACTGTTTTTT.

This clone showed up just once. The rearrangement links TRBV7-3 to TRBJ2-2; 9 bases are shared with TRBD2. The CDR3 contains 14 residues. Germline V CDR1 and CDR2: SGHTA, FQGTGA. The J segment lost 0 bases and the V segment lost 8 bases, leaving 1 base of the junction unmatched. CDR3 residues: CASSSGTNTGELFF. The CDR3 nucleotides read TGTGCCAGCTCTAGCGGGACGAACACCGGGGAGCTGTTTTTT.

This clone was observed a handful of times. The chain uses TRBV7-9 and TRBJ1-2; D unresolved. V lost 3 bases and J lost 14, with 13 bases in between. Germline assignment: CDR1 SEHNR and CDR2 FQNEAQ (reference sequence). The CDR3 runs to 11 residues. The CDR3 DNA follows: TGTGCCAGCAGCTTTCTCAACAGTGATACCTTC. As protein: CASSFLNSDTF.

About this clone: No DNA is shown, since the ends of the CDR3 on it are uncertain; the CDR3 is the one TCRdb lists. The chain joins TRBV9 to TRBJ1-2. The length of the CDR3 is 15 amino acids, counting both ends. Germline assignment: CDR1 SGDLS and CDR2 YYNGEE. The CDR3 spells CASSVSSSSGYGYTF.

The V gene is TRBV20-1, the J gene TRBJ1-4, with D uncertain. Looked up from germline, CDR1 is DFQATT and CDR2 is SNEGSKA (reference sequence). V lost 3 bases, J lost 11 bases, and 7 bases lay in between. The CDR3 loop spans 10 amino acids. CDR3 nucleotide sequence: TGCAGTGCTAGGTACGGGAAACTGTTTTTT. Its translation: CSARYGKLFF.

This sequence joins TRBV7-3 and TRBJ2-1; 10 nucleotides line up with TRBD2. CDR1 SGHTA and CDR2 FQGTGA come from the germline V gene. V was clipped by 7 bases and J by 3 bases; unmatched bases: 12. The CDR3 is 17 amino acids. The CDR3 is CASTPGGASGSYNEQFF. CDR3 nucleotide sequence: TGTGCCAGCACCCCTGGAGGGGCTAGCGGGAGCTACAATGAGCAGTTCTTC.

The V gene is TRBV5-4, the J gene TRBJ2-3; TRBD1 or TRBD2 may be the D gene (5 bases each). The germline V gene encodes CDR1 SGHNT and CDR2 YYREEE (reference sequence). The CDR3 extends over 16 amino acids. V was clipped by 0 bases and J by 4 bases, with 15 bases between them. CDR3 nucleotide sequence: TGTGCCAGCAGCTTGGATGTGGGACCGTTGGCAGATACGCAGTATTTT. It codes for CASSLDVGPLADTQYF.

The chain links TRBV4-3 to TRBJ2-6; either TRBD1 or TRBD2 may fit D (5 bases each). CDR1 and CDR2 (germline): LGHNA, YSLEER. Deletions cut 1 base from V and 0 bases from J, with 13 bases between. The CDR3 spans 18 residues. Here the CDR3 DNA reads TGCGCCAGCAGCCAAGTTTTCGGGGACCACTCTGGGGCCAACGTCCTGACTTTC. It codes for CASSQVFGDHSGANVLTF.

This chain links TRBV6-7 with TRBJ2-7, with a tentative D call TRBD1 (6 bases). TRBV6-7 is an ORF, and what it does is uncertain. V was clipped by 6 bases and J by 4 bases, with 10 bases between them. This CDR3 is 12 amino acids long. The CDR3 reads CASSGTGYEQYF. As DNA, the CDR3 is TGTGCCAGCAGCGGAACAGGGTACGAGCAGTACTTC.